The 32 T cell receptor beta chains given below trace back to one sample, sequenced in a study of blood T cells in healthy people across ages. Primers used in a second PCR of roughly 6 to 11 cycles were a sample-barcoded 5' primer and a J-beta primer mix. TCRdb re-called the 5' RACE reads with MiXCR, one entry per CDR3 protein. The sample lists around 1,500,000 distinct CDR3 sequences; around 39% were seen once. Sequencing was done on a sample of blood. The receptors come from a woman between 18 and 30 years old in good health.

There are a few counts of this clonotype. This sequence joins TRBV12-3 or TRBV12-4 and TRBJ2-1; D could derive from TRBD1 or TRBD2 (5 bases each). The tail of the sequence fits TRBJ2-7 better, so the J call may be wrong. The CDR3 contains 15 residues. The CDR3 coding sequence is TGTGCCAGCAGTACGGACGGGGCCTCCTACAATGAGCAGTACTTC. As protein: CASSTDGASYNEQYF.

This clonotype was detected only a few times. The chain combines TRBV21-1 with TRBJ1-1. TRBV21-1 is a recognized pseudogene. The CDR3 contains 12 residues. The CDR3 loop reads CASSNCGAEAFF. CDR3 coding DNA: TGTGCCAGCAGCAACTGCGGCGCTGAAGCTTTCTTT.

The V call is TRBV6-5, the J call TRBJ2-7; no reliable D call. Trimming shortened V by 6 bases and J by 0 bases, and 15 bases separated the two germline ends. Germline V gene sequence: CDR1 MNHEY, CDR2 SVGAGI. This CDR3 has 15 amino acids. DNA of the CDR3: TGTGCCAGCAGCGACCTGGGTACAAGCTCCTACGAGCAGTACTTC. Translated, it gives CASSDLGTSSYEQYF.

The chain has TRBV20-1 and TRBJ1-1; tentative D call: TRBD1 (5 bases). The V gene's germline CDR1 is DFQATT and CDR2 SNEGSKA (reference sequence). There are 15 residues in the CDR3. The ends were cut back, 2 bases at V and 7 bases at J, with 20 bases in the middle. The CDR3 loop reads CSARPGRGGSHEAFF. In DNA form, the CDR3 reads TGCAGTGCTAGACCAGGTCGTGGGGGTTCTCATGAAGCTTTCTTT.

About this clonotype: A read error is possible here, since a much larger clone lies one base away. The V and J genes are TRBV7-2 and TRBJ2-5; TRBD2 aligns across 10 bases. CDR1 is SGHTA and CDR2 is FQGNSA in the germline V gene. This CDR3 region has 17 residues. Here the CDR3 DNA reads TGTGCCGGCAGCTTAGGACTAGCGGCACCGTACCAAGAGACCCAGTACTTC. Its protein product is CAGSLGLAAPYQETQYF.

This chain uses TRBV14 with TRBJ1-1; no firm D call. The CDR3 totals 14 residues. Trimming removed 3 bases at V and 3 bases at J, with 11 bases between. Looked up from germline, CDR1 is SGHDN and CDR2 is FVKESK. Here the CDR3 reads CASSQIDGYTEAFF. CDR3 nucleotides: TGTGCCAGCAGCCAGATTGATGGATACACTGAAGCTTTCTTT.

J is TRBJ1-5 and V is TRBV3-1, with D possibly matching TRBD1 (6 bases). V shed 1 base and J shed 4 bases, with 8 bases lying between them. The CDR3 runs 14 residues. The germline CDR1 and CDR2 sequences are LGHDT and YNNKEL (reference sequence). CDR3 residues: CASSQAGVNQPQHF. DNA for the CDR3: TGTGCCAGCAGCCAAGCAGGGGTTAATCAGCCCCAGCATTTT.

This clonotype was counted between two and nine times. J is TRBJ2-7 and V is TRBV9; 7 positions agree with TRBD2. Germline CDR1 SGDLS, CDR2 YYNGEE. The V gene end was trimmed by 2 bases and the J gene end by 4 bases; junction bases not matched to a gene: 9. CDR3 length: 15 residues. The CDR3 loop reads CASSVTSGATYEQYF. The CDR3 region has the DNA TGTGCCAGCAGCGTGACGAGCGGGGCCACTTACGAGCAGTACTTC.

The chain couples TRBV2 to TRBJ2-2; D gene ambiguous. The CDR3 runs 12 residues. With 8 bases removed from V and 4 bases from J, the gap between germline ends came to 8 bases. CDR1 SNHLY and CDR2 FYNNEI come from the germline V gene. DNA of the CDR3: TGTGCCAGCTTGCGAGGCACCGGGGAGCTGTTTTTT. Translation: CASLRGTGELFF.

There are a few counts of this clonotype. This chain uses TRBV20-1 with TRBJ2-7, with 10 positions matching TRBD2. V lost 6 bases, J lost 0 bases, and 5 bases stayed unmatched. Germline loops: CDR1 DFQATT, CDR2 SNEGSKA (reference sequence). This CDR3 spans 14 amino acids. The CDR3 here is CSAPLAGASYEQYF. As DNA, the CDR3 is TGCAGTGCACCTCTAGCGGGGGCCTCCTACGAGCAGTACTTC.

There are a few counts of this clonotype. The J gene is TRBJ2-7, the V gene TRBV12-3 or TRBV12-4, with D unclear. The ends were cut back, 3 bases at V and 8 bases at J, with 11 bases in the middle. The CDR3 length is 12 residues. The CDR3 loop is CASSFVPRQQYF. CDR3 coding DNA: TGTGCCAGCAGTTTTGTTCCCCGTCAGCAGTACTTC.

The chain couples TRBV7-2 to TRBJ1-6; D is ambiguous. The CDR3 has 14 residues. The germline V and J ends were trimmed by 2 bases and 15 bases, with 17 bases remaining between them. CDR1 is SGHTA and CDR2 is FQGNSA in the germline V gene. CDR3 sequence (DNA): TGTGCCAGCAGCTTAAACCAAAAAAGTACACTCCTCCACTTT. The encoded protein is CASSLNQKSTLLHF.

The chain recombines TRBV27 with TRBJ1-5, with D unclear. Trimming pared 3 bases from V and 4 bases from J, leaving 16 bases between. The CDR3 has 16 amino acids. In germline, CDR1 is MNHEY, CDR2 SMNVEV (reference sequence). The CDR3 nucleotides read TGTGCCAGCAGTTTCCGGGCGGGGTACAGTAATCAGCCCCAGCATTTT. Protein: CASSFRAGYSNQPQHF.

The CDR3 sequence is CAWRRTTDTQYF. The CDR3 coding sequence is TGTGCCTGGAGGCGGACTACAGATACGCAGTATTTT. The J gene is TRBJ2-3, the V gene TRBV30; a weak D match, TRBD2 (5 bases). The CDR3 runs to 12 residues. Trimming shortened V by 3 bases and J by 3 bases, and 7 bases separated the two germline ends. Per the germline V gene, CDR1 is GTSNPN and CDR2 is SVGIG (reference sequence).

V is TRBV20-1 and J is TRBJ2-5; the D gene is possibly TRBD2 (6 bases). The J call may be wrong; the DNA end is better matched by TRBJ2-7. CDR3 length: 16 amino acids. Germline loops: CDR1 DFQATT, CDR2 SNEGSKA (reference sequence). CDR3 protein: CSARDSKGRGYYEQYF. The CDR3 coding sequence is TGCAGTGCTAGAGATTCTAAGGGCCGGGGGTACTACGAGCAGTACTTC.

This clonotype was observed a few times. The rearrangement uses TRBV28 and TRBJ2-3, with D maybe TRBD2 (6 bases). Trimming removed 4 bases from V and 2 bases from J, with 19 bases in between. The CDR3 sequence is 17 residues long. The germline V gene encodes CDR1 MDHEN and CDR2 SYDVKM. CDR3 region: CASSSARAGRPTDTQYF. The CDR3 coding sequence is TGTGCCAGCAGTTCTGCGAGGGCGGGGCGGCCCACAGATACGCAGTATTTT.

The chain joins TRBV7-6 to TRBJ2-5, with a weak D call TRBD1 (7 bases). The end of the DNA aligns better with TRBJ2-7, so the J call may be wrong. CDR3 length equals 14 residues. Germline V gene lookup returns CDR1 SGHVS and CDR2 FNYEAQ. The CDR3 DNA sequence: TGTGCCAGCAGCTTCTCACAGGGGAGGTACGAGCAGTACTTC. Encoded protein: CASSFSQGRYEQYF.

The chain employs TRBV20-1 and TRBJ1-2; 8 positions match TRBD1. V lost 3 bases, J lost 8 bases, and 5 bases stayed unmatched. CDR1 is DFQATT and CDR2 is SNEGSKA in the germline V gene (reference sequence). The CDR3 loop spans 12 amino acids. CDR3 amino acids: CSARGQVVGYTF. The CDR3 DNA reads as TGCAGTGCTAGGGGACAGGTTGTGGGCTACACCTTC.

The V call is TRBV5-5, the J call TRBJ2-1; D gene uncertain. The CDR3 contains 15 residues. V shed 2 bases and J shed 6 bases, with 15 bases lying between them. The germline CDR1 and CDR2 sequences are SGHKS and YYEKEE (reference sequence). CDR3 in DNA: TGTGCCAGCAGCTTAGGGCGGTTGAGGAGCAATGAGCAGTTCTTC. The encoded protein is CASSLGRLRSNEQFF.

The DNA for the CDR3 is TGCAGTGGACACGGGGGGGCGTACAATGAGCAGTACTTC. This translates into CSGHGGAYNEQYF. The chain is built from TRBV20-1 and TRBJ2-1, with 8 positions matching TRBD2. The assigned J gene may be wrong: the sequence end matches TRBJ2-7 better. Germline values: CDR1 DFQATT, CDR2 SNEGSKA (reference sequence). This CDR3 has 13 residues.

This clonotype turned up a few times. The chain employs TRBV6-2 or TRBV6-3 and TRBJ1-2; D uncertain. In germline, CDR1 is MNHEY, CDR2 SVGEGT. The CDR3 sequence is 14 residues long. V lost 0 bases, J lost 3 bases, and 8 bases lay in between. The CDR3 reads CASSYSPGDYGYTF. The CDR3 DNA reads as TGTGCCAGCAGTTACTCGCCGGGAGACTATGGCTACACCTTC.

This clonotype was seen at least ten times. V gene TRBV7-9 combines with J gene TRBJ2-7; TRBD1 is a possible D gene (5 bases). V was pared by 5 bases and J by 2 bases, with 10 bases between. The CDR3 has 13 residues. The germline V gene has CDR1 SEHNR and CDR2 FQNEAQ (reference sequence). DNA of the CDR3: TGTGCCAGCAGCCCCGACAGCACCTACGAGCAGTACTTC. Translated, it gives CASSPDSTYEQYF.

CDR3: CASRGDERDTQYF. In nucleotides, the CDR3 is TGTGCCAGCAGGGGGGACGAGAGGGATACGCAGTATTTT. This chain uses TRBV2 with TRBJ2-3; TRBD1 or TRBD2 may be the D gene (5 bases each). Deletions cut 6 bases from V and 6 bases from J, with 13 bases between. The CDR3 loop spans 13 amino acids. The germline CDR1 and CDR2 sequences are SNHLY and FYNNEI.

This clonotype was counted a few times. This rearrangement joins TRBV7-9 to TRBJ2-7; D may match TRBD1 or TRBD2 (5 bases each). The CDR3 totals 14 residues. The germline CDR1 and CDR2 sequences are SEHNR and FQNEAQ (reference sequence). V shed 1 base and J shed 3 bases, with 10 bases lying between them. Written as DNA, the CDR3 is TGTGCCAGCAGCTTAGGGGACGGATACTACGAGCAGTACTTC. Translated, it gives CASSLGDGYYEQYF.

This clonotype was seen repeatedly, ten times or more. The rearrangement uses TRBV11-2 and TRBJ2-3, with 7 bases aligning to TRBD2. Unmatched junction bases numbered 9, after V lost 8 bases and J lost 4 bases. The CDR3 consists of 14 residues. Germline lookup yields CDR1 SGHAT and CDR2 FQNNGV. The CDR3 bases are TGTGCCAGCTCACCGCCGGGGGGTGCAGATACGCAGTATTTT. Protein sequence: CASSPPGGADTQYF.

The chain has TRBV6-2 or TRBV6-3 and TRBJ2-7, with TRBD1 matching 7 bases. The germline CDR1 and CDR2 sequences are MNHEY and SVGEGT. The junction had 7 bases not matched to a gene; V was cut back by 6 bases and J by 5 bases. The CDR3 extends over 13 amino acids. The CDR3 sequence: CASSTGTVNEQYF. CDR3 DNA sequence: TGTGCCAGCAGCACAGGGACAGTAAACGAGCAGTACTTC.

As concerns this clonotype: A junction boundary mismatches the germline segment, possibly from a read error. The CDR3 region is CASSPLRGSYNGQFF. The CDR3 DNA sequence: TGTGCCAGCAGCCCACTTAGGGGCTCCTACAATGGGCAGTTCTTC. V and J are TRBV13 and TRBJ2-1; possibly TRBD1 for D (5 bases). CDR1 and CDR2 from the germline V gene are PRHDT and FYEKMQ (reference sequence). The CDR3 runs to 15 residues.

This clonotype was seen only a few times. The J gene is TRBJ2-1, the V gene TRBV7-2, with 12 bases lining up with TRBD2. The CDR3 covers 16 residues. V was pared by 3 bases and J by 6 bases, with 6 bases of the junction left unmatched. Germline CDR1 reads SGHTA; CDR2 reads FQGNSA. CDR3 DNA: TGTGCCAGCAGCTTCCTAGCGGGAGGGCCTGGCAATGAGCAGTTCTTC. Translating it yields CASSFLAGGPGNEQFF.

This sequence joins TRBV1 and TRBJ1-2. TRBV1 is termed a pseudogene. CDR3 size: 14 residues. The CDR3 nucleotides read TGCACCAGCAGCCAAGGACCACCGGGGAGGGGCTACACCTTC. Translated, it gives CTSSQGPPGRGYTF.

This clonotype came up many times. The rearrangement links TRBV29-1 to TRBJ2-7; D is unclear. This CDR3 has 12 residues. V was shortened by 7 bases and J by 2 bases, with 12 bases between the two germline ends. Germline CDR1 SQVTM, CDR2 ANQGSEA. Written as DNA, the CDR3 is TGCAGCGGACTCGTCGCCACCTACGAGCAGTACTTC. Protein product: CSGLVATYEQYF.

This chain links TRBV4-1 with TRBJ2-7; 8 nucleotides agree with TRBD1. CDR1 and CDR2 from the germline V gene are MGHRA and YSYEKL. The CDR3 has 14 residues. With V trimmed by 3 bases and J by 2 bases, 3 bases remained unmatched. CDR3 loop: CASSHPGQAYEQYF. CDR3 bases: TGCGCCAGCAGCCACCCGGGACAGGCCTACGAGCAGTACTTC.

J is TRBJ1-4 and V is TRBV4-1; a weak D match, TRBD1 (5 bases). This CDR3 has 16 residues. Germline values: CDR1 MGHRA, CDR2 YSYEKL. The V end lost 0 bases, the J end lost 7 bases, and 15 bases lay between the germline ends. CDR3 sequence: CASSQDGWGPAEKLFF. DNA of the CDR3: TGCGCCAGCAGCCAAGATGGGTGGGGACCGGCTGAAAAACTGTTTTTT.